This passage covers 29 T cell receptor beta chains from one sample sequenced in a study of blood T cell repertoires in COVID-19. Profiled with immunoSEQ multiplex PCR; TCRdb holds only in-frame clones, not every one. Among around 620,000 clones listed, around 90% were seen once. Sequenced material: peripheral blood. All receptors derive from a woman in her late teens or twenties with acute or convalescent COVID-19.

The rearrangement joins TRBV7-2 to TRBJ1-5, with 7 bases lining up with TRBD1. This CDR3 has 13 amino acids. Germline V gives CDR1 SGHTA, CDR2 FQGNSA. The ends lost 1 base at V and 6 bases at J; junction bases unmatched: 0. CDR3 coding DNA: TGTGCCAGCAGCTTAGAGGGGGCTCAGCCCCAGCATTTT. Translating it yields CASSLEGAQPQHF.

This rearrangement joins TRBV27 to TRBJ1-5; D perhaps matches TRBD1 (5 bases). The CDR3 spans 15 residues. The V and J ends lost 5 bases and 0 bases respectively, with 11 bases between them. In germline, CDR1 is MNHEY, CDR2 SMNVEV (reference sequence). CDR3 nucleotide sequence: TGTGCCAGCAGTCCACAGGCGGATAGCAATCAGCCCCAGCATTTT. It is translated as CASSPQADSNQPQHF.

The chain uses TRBV9 and TRBJ2-1; TRBD1 matches 7 bases. This CDR3 comprises 16 residues. The J segment lost 9 bases and the V segment lost 0 bases, leaving 12 bases of the junction unmatched. CDR1 is SGDLS, CDR2 YYNGEE, per germline. DNA for the CDR3: TGTGCCAGCAGCGTAGGGGGACAGCCTTTTTATCGTGAGCAGTTCTTC. Translation: CASSVGGQPFYREQFF.

The chain carries TRBV28 and TRBJ1-1; D ambiguous. This CDR3 has 17 residues. CDR1 and CDR2 from the germline V gene are MDHEN and SYDVKM. With 4 bases removed from V and 4 bases from J, the gap between germline ends came to 22 bases. The CDR3 DNA follows: TGTGCCAGCAGTTCTACGGGGTTGAAAAGGGTGGGCACTGAAGCTTTCTTT. It translates to CASSSTGLKRVGTEAFF.

The gene calls are TRBV21-1 and TRBJ1-1. TRBV21-1 has pseudogene status. The length of the CDR3 is 11 residues. CDR3 sequence (DNA): TGTGCCAGCGAGGTGAACACTGAAGCTTTCTTT. Its protein product is CASEVNTEAFF.

The V and J genes are TRBV19 and TRBJ1-5; unclear D gene. The CDR3 is 15 residues long. V lost 4 bases, J lost 0 bases, and 10 bases lay in between. CDR1 and CDR2 from the germline V gene are LNHDA and SQIVND (reference sequence). CDR3 loop: CASSNDRLSNQPQHF. In DNA form, the CDR3 reads TGTGCCAGTAGTAACGACCGACTTAGCAATCAGCCCCAGCATTTT.

The J gene is TRBJ1-1, the V gene TRBV19; D is ambiguous. Germline assignment: CDR1 LNHDA and CDR2 SQIVND (reference sequence). Trimming took off 6 bases at V and 0 bases at J, with 14 bases between the two ends. The CDR3 contains 15 residues. CDR3 in DNA: TGTGCCAGTAGCGACTTCACAAGGATGAACACTGAAGCTTTCTTT. Protein sequence: CASSDFTRMNTEAFF.

The chain links TRBV27 to TRBJ1-1; D is ambiguous. CDR3 length equals 13 residues. Germline V CDR1 and CDR2: MNHEY, SMNVEV (reference sequence). The germline V and J ends were trimmed by 2 bases and 6 bases, with 10 bases remaining between them. The CDR3 nucleotides are TGTGCCAGCAGTTTACATGTAAGAGCTGAAGCTTTCTTT. Translated: CASSLHVRAEAFF.

The V gene is TRBV7-9, the J gene TRBJ1-5; 7 nucleotides match TRBD1. The CDR3 is made up of 14 amino acids. V was clipped by 8 bases and J by 3 bases; unmatched bases: 7. Germline V gene lookup returns CDR1 SEHNR and CDR2 FQNEAQ (reference sequence). CDR3 bases: TGTGCCAGCGGCCGGACAGGCGTCAATCAGCCCCAGCATTTT. Its protein is CASGRTGVNQPQHF.

This rearrangement joins TRBV19 to TRBJ1-3, with a possible D match to TRBD1 (5 bases). Germline values: CDR1 LNHDA, CDR2 SQIVND (reference sequence). Trimming cost V 7 bases and J 2 bases, with 6 bases left between them. CDR3 length equals 12 residues. In nucleotides, the CDR3 is TGTGCCAGTACGGGGGCTGGAAACACCATATATTTT. It translates to CASTGAGNTIYF.

This chain uses TRBV3-1 (or the pseudogene TRBV3-2) with TRBJ2-7, with D possibly TRBD2 on 6 matching bases. Germline CDR1 and CDR2: LGHDT and YNNKEL (reference sequence). The CDR3 loop spans 16 amino acids. Trimming cost V 0 bases and J 2 bases, with 14 bases left between them. CDR3 sequence: CASSQEMGGFPYEQYF. Written as DNA, the CDR3 is TGTGCCAGCAGCCAAGAGATGGGGGGATTCCCCTACGAGCAGTACTTC.

The chain carries TRBV6-2 or TRBV6-3 and TRBJ1-1; 8 bases are shared with TRBD1. V was pared by 6 bases and J by 6 bases, with 6 bases of the junction left unmatched. The CDR3 is 13 amino acids. Germline CDR1 is MNHEY and CDR2 is SVGEGT. CDR3 amino acids: CASSLDRGAEAFF. As DNA, the CDR3 is TGTGCCAGCAGCTTAGACAGGGGCGCTGAAGCTTTCTTT.

The chain employs TRBV7-2 and TRBJ2-7; the match to TRBD1 covers 9 bases. The CDR3 is 18 amino acids. V lost 1 base to trimming and J lost 3 bases; unmatched junction nucleotides: 13. Germline values: CDR1 SGHTA, CDR2 FQGNSA. The CDR3 here is CASSLEQGALRKVYEQYF. The CDR3 region has the DNA TGTGCCAGCAGCTTAGAACAGGGGGCGCTTCGAAAGGTCTACGAGCAGTACTTC.

This clone has a single count. This specimen includes other DNA sequences encoding the same CDR3. The chain links TRBV11-3 to TRBJ1-6, with D perhaps matching TRBD1 (6 bases). The CDR3 is 13 amino acids. V was pared by 5 bases and J by 7 bases, with 9 bases between. Germline assignment: CDR1 SGHNT and CDR2 YENEEA. The CDR3 region is CASSLTGNSPLHF. DNA for the CDR3: TGTGCCAGCAGCCTAACAGGGAATTCACCCCTCCACTTT.

V gene TRBV21-1 combines with J gene TRBJ2-3; TRBD2 reflects the table's D call only, with no check against the DNA. TRBV21-1 is an annotated pseudogene. The CDR3 totals 13 residues. The DNA of the CDR3 is TGTGCCAGCAGCAAAGAGAGGGCGGATACGCAGTATTTT. It yields the protein CASSKERADTQYF.

In the case of this clone: Sequence at one end of the junction differs from germline and may be a read error. The J gene is TRBJ2-5, the V gene TRBV5-1; 11 bases line up with TRBD2. The germline gives CDR1 SGHRS, CDR2 YFSETQ. The CDR3 runs 17 residues. Here the CDR3 DNA reads TGCGCCGGCAGCTTGGCAGGTCTAGCGGGGGGCATAGAGACCCAGTACTTC. This encodes CAGSLAGLAGGIETQYF.

The rearrangement links TRBV25-1 to TRBJ1-2; unclear D gene. Germline V lookup: CDR1 MGHDK, CDR2 SYGVNS. Trimming cost V 9 bases and J 8 bases, with 16 bases left between them. The CDR3 totals 12 residues. CDR3 protein: CASQWEPGGYTF. DNA of the CDR3: TGTGCCAGTCAGTGGGAGCCGGGAGGCTACACCTTC.

This chain links TRBV9 with TRBJ1-1; D may be TRBD1 (6 bases). V dropped 3 bases and J dropped 1 base, with 16 bases sitting between them. Germline CDR1 SGDLS, CDR2 YYNGEE. CDR3 size: 16 residues. CDR3 DNA sequence: TGTGCCAGCAGCGCCTACCCGACAGGAGAGAACACTGAAGCTTTCTTT. Translating it yields CASSAYPTGENTEAFF. Based on the CDR3 plus reference TRBV9 and TRBJ1-1, the full variable domain is DSGVTQTPKHLITATGQRVTLRCSPRSGDLSVYWYQQSLDQGLQFLIQYYNGEERAKGNILERFSAQQFPDLHSELNLSSLELGDSALYFCASSAYPTGENTEAFFGQGTRLTVV.

The chain employs TRBV5-1 and TRBJ1-1, with 7 bases identical to TRBD1. Per germline, CDR1 SGHRS and CDR2 YFSETQ. This CDR3 has 16 residues. V trimming: 4 bases; J trimming: 7 bases; junction bases outside the gene matches: 16. DNA for the CDR3: TGCGCCAGCAGCCTAGGGACAGCCCCCATAGTGATTGAAGCTTTCTTT. Its translation is CASSLGTAPIVIEAFF.

V gene TRBV6-5 combines with J gene TRBJ1-1; a possible D gene is TRBD1 (5 bases). The CDR3 length is 14 residues. Germline CDR1 reads MNHEY; CDR2 reads SVGAGI. The V gene lost 2 bases and the J gene lost 8 bases, with 15 bases spanning the gap. DNA for the CDR3: TGTGCCAGCAGTTACGCGGGACCCTCTAGGGAAGCTTTCTTT. It encodes CASSYAGPSREAFF.

This chain joins TRBV30 and TRBJ2-7; D gene ambiguous. The CDR3 has 11 residues. Germline CDR1 is GTSNPN and CDR2 is SVGIG (reference sequence). Trimming stripped 1 base from V and 5 bases from J, with 6 bases between. CDR3 residues: CAWSAKNEQYF. CDR3 nucleotides: TGTGCCTGGAGTGCTAAGAACGAGCAGTACTTC.

The V call is TRBV9, the J call TRBJ1-1; maybe TRBD1 (6 bases). Germline CDR1 and CDR2: SGDLS and YYNGEE. The CDR3 loop spans 16 amino acids. V lost 3 bases, J lost 2 bases, and 17 bases lay in between. CDR3 protein: CASSASITGRNTEAFF. The DNA of the CDR3 is TGTGCCAGCAGCGCTTCGATTACAGGGAGAAACACTGAAGCTTTCTTT.

The rearrangement links TRBV30 to TRBJ2-3, with TRBD2 identical over 7 bases. This CDR3 region has 12 residues. The V and J ends lost 5 bases and 5 bases, in that order; junction bases with no gene match: 4. From germline, CDR1 is GTSNPN and CDR2 SVGIG (reference sequence). The CDR3 here is CAWAPSGDTQYF. The CDR3 bases are TGTGCCTGGGCTCCTAGCGGAGATACGCAGTATTTT.

The rearrangement links TRBV11-2 to TRBJ2-7; 10 positions match TRBD1. Germline CDR1 and CDR2: SGHAT and FQNNGV. The V and J ends lost 5 bases and 4 bases, in that order; junction bases with no gene match: 8. The CDR3 is 15 residues long. The CDR3, as DNA: TGTGCCAGCAGCGGAGCCGGGACAGGGGTTTACGAGCAGTACTTC. The encoded protein is CASSGAGTGVYEQYF.

The V call is TRBV11-2, the J call TRBJ1-2, with a weak D call TRBD1 (5 bases). The V and J ends lost 3 bases and 1 base respectively, with 12 bases between them. Germline loops: CDR1 SGHAT, CDR2 FQNNGV. The CDR3 contains 15 residues. The DNA for the CDR3 is TGTGCCAGCAGCTTCGGGTACGACAGTAACTATGGCTACACCTTC. This sequence encodes CASSFGYDSNYGYTF.

The V and J genes are TRBV30 and TRBJ1-2, with TRBD1 matching over 8 bases. The CDR3 extends over 13 amino acids. J was trimmed by 4 bases and V by 8 bases; bases with no gene match: 9. CDR1 is GTSNPN, CDR2 SVGIG, per germline (reference sequence). The CDR3 nucleotides read TGTGCCGCCTGGGGGGACAGGAGCTATGGCTACACCTTC. Translation: CAAWGDRSYGYTF.

This clone was counted once. The CDR3 region is CASSIDLAGNQETQYF. CDR3 nucleotides: TGTGCCAGTAGTATAGACCTAGCGGGGAACCAAGAGACCCAGTACTTC. The chain uses TRBV19 and TRBJ2-5; 9 bases map to TRBD2. This CDR3 is 16 amino acids long. Germline loops: CDR1 LNHDA, CDR2 SQIVND (reference sequence). Trimming cost V 0 bases and J 0 bases; bases outside gene matches: 2.

The chain carries TRBV18 and TRBJ1-2; 10 positions match TRBD1. The CDR3 length is 17 residues. Trimming at V came to 3 bases and at J to 2 bases, leaving 9 bases not matched to a gene. Germline V gives CDR1 KGHSH, CDR2 LQKENI. For the CDR3, the DNA is TGTGCCAGCTCACCTGCCGGGACAGGGGTGTCGAACTATGGCTACACCTTC. This codes for CASSPAGTGVSNYGYTF.

The CDR3 loop reads CASSNSGNGETQYF. The CDR3 DNA reads as TGTGCCAGCAGCAATAGCGGGAATGGAGAGACCCAGTACTTC. The chain combines TRBV6-2 or TRBV6-3 with TRBJ2-5; 8 nucleotides agree with TRBD2. CDR1 MNHEY and CDR2 SVGEGT come from the germline V gene. The CDR3 runs 14 residues. The junction had 7 bases not matched to a gene; V was cut back by 6 bases and J by 4 bases.